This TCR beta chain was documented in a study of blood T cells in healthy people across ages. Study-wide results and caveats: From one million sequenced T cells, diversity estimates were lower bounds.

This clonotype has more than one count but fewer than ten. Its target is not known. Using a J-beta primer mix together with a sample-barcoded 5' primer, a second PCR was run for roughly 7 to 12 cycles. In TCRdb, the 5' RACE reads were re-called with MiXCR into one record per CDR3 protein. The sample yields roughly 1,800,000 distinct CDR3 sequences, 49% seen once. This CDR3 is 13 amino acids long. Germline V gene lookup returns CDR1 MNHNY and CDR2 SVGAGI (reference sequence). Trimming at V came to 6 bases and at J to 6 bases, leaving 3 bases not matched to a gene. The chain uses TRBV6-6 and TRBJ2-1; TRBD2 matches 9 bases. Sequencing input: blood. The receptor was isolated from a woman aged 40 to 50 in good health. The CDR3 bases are TGTGCCAGCAGGGGGACTAGCATCAATGAGCAGTTCTTC. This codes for CASRGTSINEQFF.